This TCR beta chain derives from a study of immune cell composition in non-small cell lung cancer. Study-wide results and limits: Tumour-associated clones >0.5% occurred in 25% to 40% of adenocarcinomas, roughly 80% of squamous. Squamous lung tumours showed higher top 10 clone scores and clonality than adenocarcinomas. Tumour TCR-beta clonality showed no significant link to smoking pack-years.

Repertoires were generated with immunoSEQ multiplex PCR, while TCRdb's copy carries only in-frame clones and drops some. Of some 6,700 clones in the sample, around three quarters were seen once. Genomic DNA came from frozen unsorted single-cell suspensions. This clone was counted only a few times. Its antigen is undetermined. The length of the CDR3 is 13 residues. Germline CDR1 is SGDLS and CDR2 is YYNGEE. Trimming at V came to 8 bases and at J to 3 bases, leaving 3 bases not matched to a gene. The source is a human donor with non-small cell lung cancer. What was sequenced was lung tumor tissue. The chain employs TRBV9 and TRBJ2-2; TRBD1 matches at 8 bases. Here the CDR3 reads CASGQGHTGELFF. CDR3 sequence (DNA): TGTGCCAGTGGACAGGGCCACACCGGGGAGCTGTTTTTT. Full variable domain (rest looked up from reference TRBV9 and TRBJ2-2): DSGVTQTPKHLITATGQRVTLRCSPRSGDLSVYWYQQSLDQGLQFLIQYYNGEERAKGNILERFSAQQFPDLHSELNLSSLELGDSALYFCASGQGHTGELFFGEGSRLTVL.